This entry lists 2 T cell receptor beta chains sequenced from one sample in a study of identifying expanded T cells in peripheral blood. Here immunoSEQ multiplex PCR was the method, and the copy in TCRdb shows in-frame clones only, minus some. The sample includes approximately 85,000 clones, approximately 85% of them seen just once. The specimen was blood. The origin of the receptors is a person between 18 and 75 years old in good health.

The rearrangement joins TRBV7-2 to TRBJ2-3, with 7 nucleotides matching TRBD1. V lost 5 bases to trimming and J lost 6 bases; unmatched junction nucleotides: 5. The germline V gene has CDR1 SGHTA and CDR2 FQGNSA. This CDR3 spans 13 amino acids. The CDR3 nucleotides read TGTGCCAGCAGCCAGACAGGGTTGGATACGCAGTATTTT. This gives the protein CASSQTGLDTQYF.

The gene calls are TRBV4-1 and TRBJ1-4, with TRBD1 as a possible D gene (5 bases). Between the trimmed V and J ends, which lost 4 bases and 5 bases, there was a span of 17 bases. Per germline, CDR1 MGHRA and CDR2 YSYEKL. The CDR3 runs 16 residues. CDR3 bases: TGCGCCAGCAGCCTTGGAAACCGGGACCTAAATGAAAAACTGTTTTTT. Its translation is CASSLGNRDLNEKLFF.